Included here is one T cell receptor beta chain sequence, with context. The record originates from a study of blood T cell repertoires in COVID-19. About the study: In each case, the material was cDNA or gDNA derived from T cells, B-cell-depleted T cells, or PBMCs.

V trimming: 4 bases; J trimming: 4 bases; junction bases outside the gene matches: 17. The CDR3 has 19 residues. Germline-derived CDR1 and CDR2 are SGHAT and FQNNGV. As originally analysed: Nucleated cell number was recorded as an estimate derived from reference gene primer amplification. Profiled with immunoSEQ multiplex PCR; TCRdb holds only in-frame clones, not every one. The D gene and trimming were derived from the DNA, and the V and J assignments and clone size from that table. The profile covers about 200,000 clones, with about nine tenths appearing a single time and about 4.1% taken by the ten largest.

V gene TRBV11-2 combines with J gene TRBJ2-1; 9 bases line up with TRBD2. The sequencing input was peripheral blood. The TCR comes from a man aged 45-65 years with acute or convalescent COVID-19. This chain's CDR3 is CASSSYSLRGGRRYNEQFF. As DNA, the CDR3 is TGTGCCAGCAGCTCCTACAGTTTGCGGGGGGGCCGTAGGTACAATGAGCAGTTCTTC.